The rows below give T cell receptor beta chains drawn from one sample of a study of chemoradiotherapy in HPV16-positive cancers. The table came from immunoSEQ multiplex PCR; TCRdb's copy has only in-frame clones and leaves some out. This sample has under 35,000 clones, with approximately 93% found just once. The sequenced sample was blood, obtained from a patient who underwent chemoradiotherapy. Receptor source: a human donor with HPV-associated anogenital cancer. Each CDR3 is given with its conserved first and last residue. Fields, in order: D gene, J gene, V gene, clone size, CDR3 DNA, CDR3 protein. The D gene is left open where the match is weak. Rows may omit the clone size; those that give it use once, few, many or a size class.

>NA|TRBJ2-7|TRBV29-1|NA
TGCAGCGTTGGCCCCGCCGGCGGATACGAGCAGTACTTC
CSVGPAGGYEQYF
>NA|TRBJ1-4|TRBV9|NA
TGTGCCAGCAGCCCCCGGGGGGGCAAGGAAGGAAAACTGTTTTTT
CASSPRGGKEGKLFF
>NA|TRBJ2-1|TRBV29-1|NA
TGCAGCGTTGACTCTGGGACCATAAACTACAATGAGCAGTTCTTC
CSVDSGTINYNEQFF
>TRBD1|TRBJ2-7|TRBV7-9|few
TGTGCCAGCAGCTTGACAGGGTACGAGCAGTACTTC
CASSLTGYEQYF
>TRBD2|TRBJ2-3|TRBV10-2|once
TGCGCCAGCAGTGATGTAGGACTAGCGTCGACTAGCACAGATACGCAGTATTTT
CASSDVGLASTSTDTQYF
>NA|TRBJ2-2|TRBV14|NA
TGTGCCAGCAGTTATAGGTGGACGCTAGTCACCGGGGAGCTGTTTTTT
CASSYRWTLVTGELFF
>NA|TRBJ2-7|TRBV5-1|NA
TGCGCCAGCAGGGTGGGGAGCAACTCCTACGAGCAGTACTTC
CASRVGSNSYEQYF
>TRBD1|TRBJ2-3|TRBV18|NA
TGTGCCAGCTCACCGTCGGGACAGCCTAGCACAGATACGCAGTATTTT
CASSPSGQPSTDTQYF
>NA|TRBJ2-2|TRBV4-1|once
TGCGCCAGCAGCCATGGTTCCCAGCGAGCGAACACCGGGGAGCTGTTTTTT
CASSHGSQRANTGELFF
>NA|TRBJ1-5|TRBV19|NA
TGTGCCAGTAAAGAAAGGGGCGTAGGGCCCCAGCATTTT
CASKERGVGPQHF
>NA|TRBJ2-1|TRBV7-3|NA
TGTGCCAGCAGCTTCTCCGGGAACTCCTACAATGAGCAGTTCTTC
CASSFSGNSYNEQFF
>NA|TRBJ2-5|TRBV5-1|NA
TGCGCCAGCAGGGAGCTACAGGGCCGGTGGACCCAGTACTTC
CASRELQGRWTQYF
>TRBD1|TRBJ1-6|TRBV6-1|NA
TGTGCCAGCAGTGATCCCCCGGGACAGGGAGCGTCACCCCTCCACTTT
CASSDPPGQGASPLHF
>TRBD1|TRBJ2-2|TRBV11-2|NA
TGTGCCAGCAGCCTCCCGGGACAGGGGGCAGACGGGGAGCTGTTTTTT
CASSLPGQGADGELFF
>TRBD1|TRBJ2-7|TRBV18|NA
TGTGCCAGCTCACTGGGACAGGGATCTAACGAGCAGTACTTC
CASSLGQGSNEQYF
>NA|TRBJ1-3|TRBV4-1|NA
TGCGCCAGCAGCCAAGATAAGGGAAACACCATATATTTT
CASSQDKGNTIYF
>NA|TRBJ1-1|TRBV18|NA
TGTGCCAGCTCACCGAAGCTCGTCATTTACACTGAAGCTTTCTTT
CASSPKLVIYTEAFF
>NA|TRBJ2-7|TRBV11-1|NA
TGTGCCAGCAGCTTCGGGGGATTGGGCTACGAGCAGTACTTC
CASSFGGLGYEQYF
>TRBD1|TRBJ2-2|TRBV7-2|once
TGTGCCAGCAGACCCCAGGGGGCAGGCACCGGGGAGCTGTTTTTT
CASRPQGAGTGELFF
>NA|TRBJ2-2|TRBV7-2|NA
TGTGCCAGCAGCCTCAGGTGGGCCGGGGAGCTGTTTTTT
CASSLRWAGELFF
>NA|TRBJ2-5|TRBV7-9|NA
TGTGCCAGCAGCACGGGACCTGGAGAGACCCAGTACTTC
CASSTGPGETQYF
>NA|TRBJ2-6|TRBV12-5|NA
TGTGCTAGTGGTTTGGTATTAAGGGCTGGGGCCAACGTCCTGACTTTC
CASGLVLRAGANVLTF
>TRBD2|TRBJ2-2|TRBV4-3|once
TGCGCCAGCAGCAGGGAGGGCCTTAACACCGGGGAGCTGTTTTTT
CASSREGLNTGELFF
>TRBD1|TRBJ1-4|TRBV5-6|NA
TGTGCCAGCAGCTCCGGGTCAGGGGGGTGGACTAATGAAAAACTGTTTTTT
CASSSGSGGWTNEKLFF
>NA|TRBJ2-3|TRBV7-9|NA
TGTGCCAGCAGCTCAGGGAGAGATACGCAGTATTTT
CASSSGRDTQYF
>NA|TRBJ1-1|TRBV7-9|NA
TGTGCCAGCAGCTTAGACCCGTTGAAGGCCCCCCGAACTGAAGCTTTCTTT
CASSLDPLKAPRTEAFF
>TRBD1|TRBJ1-5|TRBV7-2|NA
TGTGCCAGCAGCCAGGACAGGGACAATCAGCCCCAGCATTTT
CASSQDRDNQPQHF
>NA|TRBJ1-1|TRBV7-2|NA
TGTGCCAGCAGCTTAGCGGGGGGGGTCTCCACTGAAGCTTTCTTT
CASSLAGGVSTEAFF
>NA|TRBJ2-7|TRBV7-2|NA
TGTGCCAGCAGCCAAGGGCAGAACTCCTACGAGCAGTACTTC
CASSQGQNSYEQYF
>TRBD1|TRBJ1-1|TRBV4-2|NA
TGTGCCAGCAGCCACGCAGGGGGCTGGAACACTGAAGCTTTCTTT
CASSHAGGWNTEAFF
>NA|TRBJ1-1|TRBV5-6|NA
TGTGCCAGCAGCTCGCTACCAGGGAAGGCCACTGAAGCTTTCTTT
CASSSLPGKATEAFF
>NA|TRBJ1-5|TRBV2|NA
TGTGCCAGCAGTGATTCGGGGCAGAATAGCAATCAGCCCCAGCATTTT
CASSDSGQNSNQPQHF
>NA|TRBJ2-1|TRBV27|NA
TGTGCCAGCAGTTTACAGGGGAGCTCCTACAATGAGCAGTTCTTC
CASSLQGSSYNEQFF
>NA|TRBJ2-7|TRBV7-2|NA
TGTGCCAGCAGCCGGGATAACTACGAGCAGTACTTC
CASSRDNYEQYF
>NA|TRBJ2-1|TRBV5-1|NA
TGCGCCAGCAGCTTGGAGGGGGCGGGGGATGAGCAGTTCTTC
CASSLEGAGDEQFF
>NA|TRBJ2-7|TRBV7-9|NA
TGTGCCAGCAGCCATACCTACGAGCAGTACTTC
CASSHTYEQYF
>NA|TRBJ1-2|TRBV29-1|NA
TGCAGCGTTGAGTTGGCGGTCTATGGCTACACCTTC
CSVELAVYGYTF
>TRBD1|TRBJ1-1|TRBV18|NA
TGTGCCAGCTCACCGCTGGGACAGGGGAGGAACACTGAAGCTTTCTTT
CASSPLGQGRNTEAFF
>NA|TRBJ2-4|TRBV5-4|NA
TGTGCCAGCAGCCAGGACGGGGACATTCAGTACTTC
CASSQDGDIQYF
>TRBD1|TRBJ1-4|TRBV9|once
TGTGCCAGCAGCGAGTGGACAGGGGGTATTGAAAAACTGTTTTTT
CASSEWTGGIEKLFF
>TRBD1|TRBJ1-2|TRBV5-1|NA
TGCGCCAGCAGCACACAGGGGGCTAGATTACTAGGCTATGGCTACACCTTC
CASSTQGARLLGYGYTF
>NA|TRBJ1-2|TRBV25-1|NA
TGTGCCAGCAGTGAAACGGGCATTAACTATGGCTACACCTTC
CASSETGINYGYTF
>NA|TRBJ2-7|TRBV28|NA
TGTGCCAGCAGTTTATCGGGGGTCTACGAGCAGTACTTC
CASSLSGVYEQYF
>TRBD1|TRBJ1-5|TRBV6-1|NA
TGTGCCAGCAGTAAAGGCGTAACCGGGACAGGCAATCAGCCCCAGCATTTT
CASSKGVTGTGNQPQHF
>NA|TRBJ2-2|TRBV28|once
TGTGCCAGCAGTTTGGGGACCCTCTTCACACCCGGGGAGCTGTTTTTT
CASSLGTLFTPGELFF
>NA|TRBJ1-1|TRBV27|NA
TGTGCCAGCAGTTTACTCGGGGGGGGTATCTCTGAAGCTTTCTTT
CASSLLGGGISEAFF
>NA|TRBJ2-1|TRBV7-6|NA
TGTGCCAGCAGTCGGGACTACAATGAGCAGTTCTTC
CASSRDYNEQFF
>TRBD1|TRBJ1-2|TRBV7-9|once
TGTGCCAGCAGTTATACAGGGGAGACTTATGGCTACACCTTC
CASSYTGETYGYTF
>NA|TRBJ2-5|TRBV19|NA
TGTGCCAGTAGCGATGGGGCAGGGGCGACCTCCCAAGAGACCCAGTACTTC
CASSDGAGATSQETQYF
>NA|TRBJ1-2|TRBV2|NA
TGTGCCAGCAGTGTCGCCTCAGATAGAAGTGGCTACACCTTC
CASSVASDRSGYTF
>NA|TRBJ1-3|TRBV6-7|once
TGTGCCAGCAGTTACTCGGGGGGAGCTGGAAACACCATATATTTT
CASSYSGGAGNTIYF
>NA|TRBJ1-1|TRBV7-3|NA
TGTGCCAGCAGCTTAGGGAATTCTGAAGCTTTCTTT
CASSLGNSEAFF
>NA|TRBJ2-7|TRBV19|NA
TGTGCCAGTAGTAAGAACGCAGGAGCCCTCTACGAGCAGTACTTC
CASSKNAGALYEQYF
>NA|TRBJ1-4|TRBV7-2|NA
TGTGCCAGCAGCCCTACTGGGCCTAATGAAAAACTGTTTTTT
CASSPTGPNEKLFF
>NA|TRBJ2-1|TRBV18|NA
TGTGCCAGCTCACCCGACACGGGTTTCGTATACAATGAGCAGTTCTTC
CASSPDTGFVYNEQFF
>NA|TRBJ2-5|TRBV5-6|NA
TGTGCCAGCAGCTTGGTAGGGACCGGGGAGACCCAGTACTTC
CASSLVGTGETQYF
>TRBD2|TRBJ2-5|TRBV5-6|NA
TGTGCCAGCAGCCCGACTAGCGGGAGGGGTTTTGGTCAAGAGACCCAGTACTTC
CASSPTSGRGFGQETQYF